This entry concerns a single TCR beta chain. This sample stems from a study of blood T cell repertoires in COVID-19. Study context: Italy, Spain and the United States were the sources of the convalescent and acute COVID-19 samples. Sources were T cells, B-cell-depleted T cells, or PBMCs; the material itself was cDNA or gDNA.

Original processing methods: Estimated nucleated cell counts came from reference gene primer amplification. Profiling relied on immunoSEQ multiplex PCR, and the TCRdb table lists in-frame clones only, not all of them. V, J and clone size were drawn from that table, and D and trimming were deduced from the DNA. The sample yields 200,000 to 250,000 clones, about four fifths seen once. In germline, CDR1 is SGHTA, CDR2 FQGNSA. CDR3 size: 16 residues. Trimming removed 3 bases from V and 4 bases from J; junction bases left unmatched: 7. The clonotype originates from an elderly man with acute or convalescent COVID-19. Sequenced: peripheral blood. The V gene is TRBV7-2, the J gene TRBJ2-2; the match to TRBD2 covers 8 bases. CDR3 amino acids: CASSFFRGGSTGELFF. Written as DNA, the CDR3 is TGTGCCAGCAGCTTTTTCCGCGGGGGGTCCACCGGGGAGCTGTTTTTT.